This T cell receptor (beta chain) was sequenced in a study of cytomegalovirus exposure and HLA in healthy donors. Germline loops: CDR1 SGDLS, CDR2 YYNGEE. This CDR3 has 12 residues. V lost 0 bases, J lost 6 bases, and 7 bases lay in between. Amplification used 60 Vbeta primers and 13 Jbeta primers. Measured with immunoSEQ multiplex PCR; TCRdb has only the in-frame clones, and not every one. Found here are under 150,000 clones, just under 80% of them singletons; the top ten hold 0.85% to 1.4%. J is TRBJ2-7 and V is TRBV9; possible D gene TRBD1, 5 bases. This receptor was identified in a male donor in good health and CMV-seronegative. Sequenced material: PBMCs. This chain's CDR3 is CASSVEGAEQYF. CDR3 DNA: TGTGCCAGCAGCGTAGAAGGGGCCGAGCAGTACTTC.